The entry that follows covers one T cell receptor (beta chain) sequence. Its antigen is unidentified. These data come from a study of T cell repertoires in cytomegalovirus infection. Study results and limitations: Ex vivo, HLA-C-restricted CMV-specific TCR beta clonotypes prevailed over the rest of the response. The cumulative frequency of public TCR beta families identified carriers of CMV plus the relevant HLA.

TCRdb re-called the reads with MiXCR, one entry per CDR3 protein. The table has about a million distinct CDR3 sequences, about a third seen once. Looked up from germline, CDR1 is MNHNY and CDR2 is SVGAGI (reference sequence). The CDR3 is 14 residues long. The V end lost 7 bases, the J end lost 2 bases, and 14 bases lay between the germline ends. The material sequenced was cultured CD8+ T cells from PBMCs, taken from culture after CMV antigen stimulation. The TCR originated in a human donor in good health (CMV status not recorded). Some clones in this sample may be carry-over from other donors' samples. This rearrangement joins TRBV6-6 to TRBJ1-2, with D possibly being TRBD1 (5 bases). The CDR3, as DNA: TGTGCCAGCACCCTCGAGGGGTTAAACTATGGCTACACCTTC. It codes for CASTLEGLNYGYTF.